What follows is one TCR beta chain and its context. V trimming: 6 bases; J trimming: 0 bases; junction bases outside the gene matches: 5. Per the germline V gene, CDR1 is MDHEN and CDR2 is SYDVKM. There are 15 residues in the CDR3. The record originates from a study of cytomegalovirus exposure and HLA in healthy donors. Vbeta (60) and Jbeta (13) primers were used in the PCR. The data were produced by immunoSEQ multiplex PCR, yet TCRdb's version contains in-frame clones alone and is incomplete. The profile shows 150,000 to 200,000 clones, roughly 77% of them singletons. The genes are TRBV28 and TRBJ2-1; 7 bases agree with TRBD2. The sequence was obtained from a woman aged 45-65 years in good health and CMV-seronegative. The sample comprised PBMCs. The CDR3 sequence: CASRTSASSYNEQFF. In DNA, the CDR3 is TGTGCCAGCAGAACTAGCGCCAGCTCCTACAATGAGCAGTTCTTC.